Shown below are 26 T cell receptor beta chains from a single sample sequenced in a study of early T cells in non-severe SARS-CoV-2 infection. TCRdb fed the 5' RACE reads into MiXCR, producing one record per CDR3 protein. Of over 80,000 distinct CDR3 sequences in the sample, about an eighth were seen once. This material consisted of whole blood, taken at baseline. The origin of the receptors is an adult who was a healthcare worker with PCR-confirmed SARS-CoV-2 infection or an uninfected control (not recorded which).

V usage is TRBV6-5 and J usage is TRBJ2-7; D is undetermined. V gave up 0 bases and J gave up 12 bases, with 15 bases separating them. Germline CDR1 reads MNHEY; CDR2 reads SVGAGI. The CDR3 is 13 amino acids. As DNA, the CDR3 is TGTGCCAGCAGTTACTCGCTTAAGATCCGTCTGTACTTC. Encoded protein: CASSYSLKIRLYF.

The chain uses TRBV11-2 and TRBJ2-7; D unclear. The V end lost 1 base, the J end lost 2 bases, and 9 bases lay between the germline ends. Germline V lookup: CDR1 SGHAT, CDR2 FQNNGV. This CDR3 has 14 residues. The CDR3 nucleotides read TGTGCCAGCAGCTTAGGCGCCACCCCCTACGAGCAGTACTTC. It is translated as CASSLGATPYEQYF.

This clonotype was observed a few times. The V call is TRBV20-1, the J call TRBJ2-7; 7 bases line up with TRBD2. The V gene's germline CDR1 is DFQATT and CDR2 SNEGSKA (reference sequence). The CDR3 is made up of 15 amino acids. Unmatched junction bases numbered 9, after V lost 0 bases and J lost 4 bases. The CDR3 reads CSARDQEAGFYEQYF. The CDR3 nucleotides read TGCAGTGCTAGAGATCAAGAAGCGGGGTTTTACGAGCAGTACTTC.

This clonotype appeared a few times. This CDR3 is CASSQFAIRSYEQYF. The DNA of the CDR3 is TGTGCCAGCAGCCAGTTCGCGATCCGGTCCTACGAGCAGTACTTC. The rearrangement joins TRBV4-2 to TRBJ2-7; D not resolved. The V gene's germline CDR1 is LGHNA and CDR2 YNFKEQ. The CDR3 runs to 15 residues. With 3 bases removed from V and 1 base from J, the gap between germline ends came to 13 bases.

This clonotype was picked up a small number of times. The chain has TRBV19 and TRBJ2-1; 9 bases align to TRBD1. Losses at the gene ends were 6 bases for V and 8 bases for J; bases not matched to a gene: 11. The V gene's germline CDR1 is LNHDA and CDR2 SQIVND (reference sequence). The CDR3 has 15 amino acids. CDR3 in amino acids: CASREGQGFFDEQFF. The DNA of the CDR3 is TGTGCCAGTAGGGAGGGACAGGGATTCTTCGATGAGCAGTTCTTC.

This clonotype was detected many times. CDR3 nucleotides: TGTGCCAGCAGTCTACTAGCGGGGAGATACAATGAGCAGTTCTTC. It codes for CASSLLAGRYNEQFF. The chain recombines TRBV12-3 or TRBV12-4 with TRBJ2-1, with 10 bases identical to TRBD2. Losses at the gene ends were 5 bases for V and 4 bases for J; bases not matched to a gene: 5. This CDR3 region has 15 residues.

The rearrangement joins TRBV28 to TRBJ1-3; D may be TRBD1 (5 bases). V was shortened by 7 bases and J by 5 bases, with 21 bases between the two germline ends. The V gene's germline CDR1 is MDHEN and CDR2 SYDVKM. This CDR3 has 16 amino acids. The CDR3 here is CASNPSAGQGRNTIYF. The CDR3 nucleotides read TGTGCCAGCAATCCAAGCGCCGGGCAGGGTAGAAACACCATATATTTT.

This clonotype was seen only a few times. The rearrangement links TRBV29-1 to TRBJ2-5; 16 bases are shared with TRBD2. Germline V CDR1 and CDR2: SQVTM, ANQGSEA. This CDR3 spans 13 amino acids. Unmatched junction bases numbered 2, after V lost 6 bases and J lost 7 bases. The CDR3 loop reads CSVGTSGGVTQYF. In DNA, the CDR3 is TGCAGCGTCGGGACTAGCGGGGGGGTGACCCAGTACTTC.

This clonotype was detected a few times. The rearrangement links TRBV2 to TRBJ2-3, with 9 bases identical to TRBD2. The CDR3 loop spans 14 amino acids. Unmatched junction bases numbered 3, after V lost 7 bases and J lost 1 base. Looked up from germline, CDR1 is SNHLY and CDR2 is FYNNEI. Here the CDR3 DNA reads TGTGCCAGCAAAGCGGGGGGCGGCACAGATACGCAGTATTTT. Amino acid sequence: CASKAGGGTDTQYF.

V and J are TRBV7-9 and TRBJ1-2; TRBD1 matches 8 bases. This CDR3 comprises 14 residues. Germline assignment: CDR1 SEHNR and CDR2 FQNEAQ (reference sequence). Trimming took 5 bases from V and 7 from J; bases not matched to a gene: 9. The CDR3 spells CASSQYGTGTGYTF. CDR3 DNA sequence: TGTGCCAGCAGCCAATATGGGACAGGTACTGGCTACACCTTC.

The table lists this clonotype with many counts. In DNA form, the CDR3 reads TGTGCCAGCAGCCAGAGGACCGCGAACACTGAAGCTTTCTTT. Protein sequence: CASSQRTANTEAFF. The V gene is TRBV3-1, the J gene TRBJ1-1; D is uncertain. The CDR3 is 14 residues long. Germline V gives CDR1 LGHDT, CDR2 YNNKEL (reference sequence). The ends were cut back, 3 bases at V and 1 base at J, with 9 bases in the middle. The variable domain in full, with the rest retrieved from reference TRBV3-1 and TRBJ1-1, is DTAVSQTPKYLVTQMGNDKSIKCEQNLGHDTMYWYKQDSKKFLKIMFSYNNKELIINETVPNRFSPKSPDKAHLNLHINSLELGDSAVYFCASSQRTANTEAFFGQGTRLTVV.

The chain combines TRBV28 with TRBJ2-5; maybe TRBD2 (6 bases). Trimming shortened V by 4 bases and J by 3 bases, and 12 bases separated the two germline ends. The CDR3 runs 14 residues. Germline CDR1 reads MDHEN; CDR2 reads SYDVKM. CDR3: CASSYRGIEETQYF. The CDR3 DNA reads TGTGCCAGCAGTTACCGCGGGATAGAAGAGACCCAGTACTTC. The whole variable domain, remainder taken from reference TRBV28 and TRBJ2-5, is DVKVTQSSRYLVKRTGEKVFLECVQDMDHENMFWYRQDPGLGLRLIYFSYDVKMKEKGDIPEGYSVSREKKERFSLILESASTNQTSMYLCASSYRGIEETQYFGPGTRLLVL.

This clonotype was observed at least ten times. The chain combines TRBV2 with TRBJ2-7, with 7 bases aligning to TRBD2. This CDR3 is built from 12 residues. V lost 11 bases, J lost 0 bases, and 4 bases stayed unmatched. Germline V gives CDR1 SNHLY, CDR2 FYNNEI. The CDR3 loop is CAGGDYSYEQYF. The CDR3 DNA reads TGTGCCGGGGGGGACTACTCCTACGAGCAGTACTTC.

The genes are TRBV6-5 and TRBJ1-1; D perhaps matches TRBD1 (6 bases). The CDR3 totals 16 residues. Between the trimmed V and J ends, which lost 2 bases and 1 base, there was a span of 14 bases. Germline V gene data show CDR1 as MNHEY and CDR2 as SVGAGI. The CDR3 nucleotides read TGTGCCAGCAGTTACGCGCCCGGGACACCGAACACTGAAGCTTTCTTT. Amino acid sequence: CASSYAPGTPNTEAFF.

This clonotype was observed a handful of times. This chain joins TRBV12-3 or TRBV12-4 and TRBJ2-1; D possibly corresponds to TRBD2 (6 bases). Deletions cut 3 bases from V and 3 bases from J, with 9 bases between. This CDR3 is 14 amino acids long. CDR3 sequence: CASSFWRGYNEQFF. The DNA for the CDR3 is TGTGCCAGCAGTTTTTGGCGGGGCTACAATGAGCAGTTCTTC.

This clonotype showed up just a few times. The genes are TRBV2 and TRBJ2-2; D unresolved. The V end lost 3 bases, the J end lost 0 bases, and 8 bases lay between the germline ends. Looked up from germline, CDR1 is SNHLY and CDR2 is FYNNEI. The CDR3 has 15 residues. CDR3 bases: TGTGCCAGCAGTGAGGGCAGGACGAACACCGGGGAGCTGTTTTTT. Its translation is CASSEGRTNTGELFF.

This clonotype was counted only a few times. The chain joins TRBV6-6 to TRBJ1-6, with D tentatively TRBD1 (5 bases). The germline V gene has CDR1 MNHNY and CDR2 SVGAGI (reference sequence). CDR3 length: 11 amino acids. V was cut by 8 bases and J by 14 bases, with 13 bases left in between. CDR3 nucleotide sequence: TGTGCCAGCGGCGGGGGTAAAGCCCTCCACTTT. Translated, it gives CASGGGKALHF.

This clonotype was seen more than once but under ten times. The chain links TRBV2 to TRBJ1-2; TRBD1 matches 7 bases. The junction had 11 bases not matched to a gene; V was cut back by 6 bases and J by 4 bases. Per the germline V gene, CDR1 is SNHLY and CDR2 is FYNNEI. This CDR3 has 15 amino acids. The CDR3 region has the DNA TGTGCCAGCAGACCCCGACAGGGACGCCCCTATGGCTACACCTTC. As protein: CASRPRQGRPYGYTF.

This clonotype was recorded many times. The chain uses TRBV5-4 and TRBJ1-2; unclear D gene. The CDR3 is 11 residues long. V gave up 5 bases and J gave up 1 base, with 3 bases separating them. Germline V gene data show CDR1 as SGHNT and CDR2 as YYREEE (reference sequence). The CDR3 coding sequence is TGTGCCAGCAGTTTTAACTATGGCTACACCTTC. The encoded protein is CASSFNYGYTF.

V and J are TRBV7-8 and TRBJ2-7, with 11 bases aligning to TRBD2. CDR3 length: 14 residues. Per the germline V gene, CDR1 is SGHVS and CDR2 is FQNEAQ. With 7 bases clipped from V and 3 bases from J, the junction kept 5 bases outside the gene matches. CDR3 DNA sequence: TGTGCCAGCATCCGTACTAGCGGGAGCTACGAGCAGTACTTC. Encoded protein: CASIRTSGSYEQYF.

The chain recombines TRBV19 with TRBJ2-7; a possible D gene is TRBD2 (6 bases). Between the trimmed V and J ends, which lost 7 bases and 5 bases, there was a span of 12 bases. The CDR3 covers 12 residues. Germline V gene data show CDR1 as LNHDA and CDR2 as SQIVND (reference sequence). CDR3 sequence (DNA): TGTGCCAGTATTTCCGGGAGAAACGAGCAGTACTTC. Translating it yields CASISGRNEQYF.

This chain links TRBV12-3 or TRBV12-4 with TRBJ2-7; no clear D gene. The CDR3 covers 13 residues. V was trimmed by 7 bases and J by 5 bases, leaving 15 bases between them. The CDR3 reads CASNRNVGNEQYF. CDR3 bases: TGTGCCAGCAATCGCAACGTAGGGAACGAGCAGTACTTC.

This clonotype was observed a handful of times. The chain recombines TRBV6-1 with TRBJ2-3; D is undetermined. Germline values: CDR1 MNHNS, CDR2 SASEGT. Trimming took 5 bases from V and 2 from J, leaving 8 bases between them. The CDR3 loop spans 13 amino acids. In nucleotides, the CDR3 is TGTGCCAGCAGTTTGGACCCCACAGATACGCAGTATTTT. Protein: CASSLDPTDTQYF.

This clonotype was detected a few times. The chain employs TRBV5-6 and TRBJ2-5, with D possibly matching TRBD1 (7 bases). The CDR3 loop spans 16 amino acids. CDR1 and CDR2 (germline): SGHDT, YYEEEE. Trimming cost V 5 bases and J 0 bases, with 17 bases left between them. The chain's CDR3 is CASRLYRGGDQETQYF. The CDR3 coding sequence is TGTGCCAGCAGATTGTACAGGGGCGGGGACCAAGAGACCCAGTACTTC.

This clonotype was counted at least ten times. V gene TRBV6-6 combines with J gene TRBJ1-4, with D perhaps matching TRBD1 (6 bases). V shed 4 bases and J shed 3 bases, with 12 bases lying between them. The CDR3 has 15 amino acids. The germline gives CDR1 MNHNY, CDR2 SVGAGI (reference sequence). CDR3 amino acids: CASSSPSGANEKLFF. DNA for the CDR3: TGTGCCAGCAGTTCCCCTTCAGGGGCTAATGAAAAACTGTTTTTT.

This clonotype showed up many times. The V and J genes are TRBV5-4 and TRBJ2-3; D gene unclear. This CDR3 contains 14 residues. Trimming pared 0 bases from V and 4 bases from J, leaving 9 bases between. Germline values: CDR1 SGHNT, CDR2 YYREEE (reference sequence). The CDR3 sequence is CASSLVGAADTQYF. CDR3 DNA: TGTGCCAGCAGCTTGGTTGGAGCAGCAGATACGCAGTATTTT. Together with reference TRBV5-4 and TRBJ2-3, the CDR3 gives the full variable domain: ETGVTQSPTHLIKTRGQQVTLRCSSQSGHNTVSWYQQALGQGPQFIFQYYREEENGRGNFPPRFSGLQFPNYSSELNVNALELDDSALYLCASSLVGAADTQYFGPGTRLTVL.